These T cell receptor beta chains were read from a single sample in a study of T-cell memory formation after mild COVID-19. MiXCR was run by TCRdb on the 5' RACE reads, yielding one entry per CDR3 protein. The sample carries fewer than 550,000 distinct CDR3 sequences, approximately 20% recorded once. Sequenced sample: PBMCs or a T cell subset sorted from them (not recorded which). The receptor set was obtained from an adult woman who had mild COVID-19 (a few samples of this study predate the infection). Cell type and time point are not known. Each CDR3 is given with its conserved first and last residue. D genes are given only for firm matches. Expanded clones get a size class; other rows say once, few or many, or leave the size out.

v_call: TRBV7-2; d_call: TRBD1; j_call: TRBJ1-1; clone_size: NA; cdr3_nt: TGTGCCAGCAGCTTTTACGGACAGGAGCATCCCGGAGCTTTCTTT; cdr3_aa: CASSFYGQEHPGAFF
v_call: TRBV21-1; d_call: NA; j_call: TRBJ2-4; clone_size: few; cdr3_nt: TGTGCCAGCAGCTTTGGCTGGTTCTTCAAAAACATTCAGTACTTC; cdr3_aa: CASSFGWFFKNIQYF
v_call: TRBV6-1; d_call: TRBD1; j_call: TRBJ2-7; clone_size: few; cdr3_nt: TGTGCCAGCAGTAGCCGGGACAGGGGAGCCTACGAGCAGTACTTC; cdr3_aa: CASSSRDRGAYEQYF
v_call: TRBV12-3/TRBV12-4; d_call: NA; j_call: TRBJ2-1; clone_size: many; cdr3_nt: TGTGCCAGCAGTAGGGGCCTGGGGAATGAGCAGTTCTTC; cdr3_aa: CASSRGLGNEQFF
v_call: TRBV24-1; d_call: TRBD1; j_call: TRBJ2-1; clone_size: NA; cdr3_nt: TGTGCCACCAGTGATTGGGGTCGGGGACAGGGAAGCAATGAGCAGTTCTTC; cdr3_aa: CATSDWGRGQGSNEQFF
v_call: TRBV9; d_call: NA; j_call: TRBJ1-2; clone_size: NA; cdr3_nt: TGTGCCAGCAGCGTTAGTCAGGGTCTATCGGTCTATGGCTACACCTTC; cdr3_aa: CASSVSQGLSVYGYTF
v_call: TRBV5-1; d_call: NA; j_call: TRBJ1-1; clone_size: few; cdr3_nt: TGCGCCAGCAGCTTGGCGGGGCCCAGAGACACTGAAGCTTTCTTT; cdr3_aa: CASSLAGPRDTEAFF
v_call: TRBV19; d_call: TRBD1; j_call: TRBJ2-7; clone_size: NA; cdr3_nt: TGTGCCAGTAGTCAAGGACAGGGGATAGGAGGCCGCGAGCAGTACTTC; cdr3_aa: CASSQGQGIGGREQYF
v_call: TRBV7-2; d_call: TRBD2; j_call: TRBJ2-7; clone_size: NA; cdr3_nt: TGTGCCAGCAGCACTAGCGGGCCGCGCTCCTACGAGCAGTACTTC; cdr3_aa: CASSTSGPRSYEQYF
v_call: TRBV11-3; d_call: TRBD2; j_call: TRBJ2-2; clone_size: NA; cdr3_nt: TGTGCCAGCAGCTTCGTGGGAGGGTCCTACGGGGAGCTGTTTTTT; cdr3_aa: CASSFVGGSYGELFF
v_call: TRBV4-2; d_call: TRBD1; j_call: TRBJ1-6; clone_size: NA; cdr3_nt: TGTGCCAGCAGCCGCCGGACAGGGGGCGATTCACCCCTCCACTTT; cdr3_aa: CASSRRTGGDSPLHF
v_call: TRBV12-3/TRBV12-4; d_call: NA; j_call: TRBJ2-7; clone_size: few; cdr3_nt: TGTGCCAGCAGCCGGAGAGGCCTGCTTTCCTACGAGCAGTACTTC; cdr3_aa: CASSRRGLLSYEQYF
v_call: TRBV4-3; d_call: NA; j_call: TRBJ2-7; clone_size: NA; cdr3_nt: TGCGCCAGCAGCCAAGAAGGGGGTCGGGCCTACGAGCAGTACTTC; cdr3_aa: CASSQEGGRAYEQYF
v_call: TRBV5-6; d_call: NA; j_call: TRBJ1-2; clone_size: NA; cdr3_nt: TGTGCCAGCAGCTTGGCCCAGCTATTGATTGGCTACACCTTC; cdr3_aa: CASSLAQLLIGYTF
v_call: TRBV20-1; d_call: TRBD1; j_call: TRBJ1-2; clone_size: few; cdr3_nt: TGCAGTGCTAGCCTACAGGGGGAAGGCTATGGCTACACCTTC; cdr3_aa: CSASLQGEGYGYTF
v_call: TRBV7-9; d_call: TRBD1; j_call: TRBJ2-1; clone_size: few; cdr3_nt: TGTGCCAGCAGCTCAGGACAGGGGGCTATCAATGAGCAGTTCTTC; cdr3_aa: CASSSGQGAINEQFF
v_call: TRBV7-2; d_call: NA; j_call: TRBJ2-2; clone_size: NA; cdr3_nt: TGTGCCAGCAAAAGGGGGATCCGGCGAAACGGGAACACCGGGGAGCTGTTTTTT; cdr3_aa: CASKRGIRRNGNTGELFF
v_call: TRBV7-9; d_call: NA; j_call: TRBJ1-2; clone_size: NA; cdr3_nt: TGTGCCAGCAGCCCCGAACGGGGAGGCTACACCTTC; cdr3_aa: CASSPERGGYTF
v_call: TRBV6-1; d_call: NA; j_call: TRBJ1-1; clone_size: many; cdr3_nt: TGTGCCAGCCGGGCGTGGGGCAGCGACACTGAAGCTTTCTTT; cdr3_aa: CASRAWGSDTEAFF
v_call: TRBV5-1; d_call: TRBD1; j_call: TRBJ1-1; clone_size: NA; cdr3_nt: TGCGCCAGCAGCTTGCGGGGGACAGGGCTGAACACTGAAGCTTTCTTT; cdr3_aa: CASSLRGTGLNTEAFF
v_call: TRBV7-2; d_call: NA; j_call: TRBJ2-7; clone_size: many; cdr3_nt: TGTGCCAGCAGCTTAGGAGCCCCTAGGGGACGGGGTTACGAGCAGTACTTC; cdr3_aa: CASSLGAPRGRGYEQYF
v_call: TRBV4-1; d_call: NA; j_call: TRBJ1-3; clone_size: few; cdr3_nt: TGCGCCAGCAGCCTGGGGCCCGGCCAGTCGGGAAACACCATATATTTT; cdr3_aa: CASSLGPGQSGNTIYF
v_call: TRBV24-1; d_call: NA; j_call: TRBJ1-2; clone_size: few; cdr3_nt: TGTGCCACCAGTGATTTCGATTCTACAGGGAAAGGAAGCTACACCTTC; cdr3_aa: CATSDFDSTGKGSYTF
v_call: TRBV6-6; d_call: NA; j_call: TRBJ2-7; clone_size: few; cdr3_nt: TGTGCCAGCAGACAGGCCCTGTCCTACGAGCAGTACTTC; cdr3_aa: CASRQALSYEQYF
v_call: TRBV9; d_call: NA; j_call: TRBJ2-3; clone_size: NA; cdr3_nt: TGTGCCAGCAGCGACTTTAGGACAGATACGCAGTATTTT; cdr3_aa: CASSDFRTDTQYF
v_call: TRBV19; d_call: TRBD1; j_call: TRBJ2-7; clone_size: few; cdr3_nt: TGTGCCAGTAGGGAGACAGGGGTGAGCGAGCAGTACTTC; cdr3_aa: CASRETGVSEQYF
v_call: TRBV7-9; d_call: NA; j_call: TRBJ2-1; clone_size: few; cdr3_nt: TGTGCCAGCAGCTCCCCGCGGGGACAGTACAATGAGCAGTTCTTC; cdr3_aa: CASSSPRGQYNEQFF
v_call: TRBV7-6; d_call: NA; j_call: TRBJ2-5; clone_size: few; cdr3_nt: TGTGCCAGCAGCCCCCGTGCGGGTCCGTACCAAGAGACCCAGTACTTC; cdr3_aa: CASSPRAGPYQETQYF
v_call: TRBV4-1; d_call: NA; j_call: TRBJ1-2; clone_size: NA; cdr3_nt: TGCGCCAGCAGCACGATCAGGGAGGATGGCTACACCTTC; cdr3_aa: CASSTIREDGYTF
v_call: TRBV14; d_call: NA; j_call: TRBJ1-1; clone_size: few; cdr3_nt: TGTGCCAGCAGCCAAGAAGCTAAAAACACTGAAGCTTTCTTT; cdr3_aa: CASSQEAKNTEAFF
v_call: TRBV20-1; d_call: NA; j_call: TRBJ2-7; clone_size: NA; cdr3_nt: TGCAGTGCCCCCCGAAATAGTTACGAGCAGTACTTC; cdr3_aa: CSAPRNSYEQYF
v_call: TRBV20-1; d_call: NA; j_call: TRBJ2-3; clone_size: few; cdr3_nt: TGCAGTGCTAGAGTGGACAGAACAGATACGCAGTATTTT; cdr3_aa: CSARVDRTDTQYF
v_call: TRBV19; d_call: NA; j_call: TRBJ1-3; clone_size: NA; cdr3_nt: TGTGCCAGTAGTATTCTCCGAGGGCAGAACTCTGGAAACACCATATATTTT; cdr3_aa: CASSILRGQNSGNTIYF
v_call: TRBV29-1; d_call: TRBD2; j_call: TRBJ2-4; clone_size: few; cdr3_nt: TGCAGTTCGACTAGCGGGAGCGGAGCCAAAAACATTCAGTACTTC; cdr3_aa: CSSTSGSGAKNIQYF
v_call: TRBV30; d_call: NA; j_call: TRBJ1-1; clone_size: NA; cdr3_nt: TGTGCCTGGAGTGCCCCGGGGGACATGAACACTGAAGCTTTCTTT; cdr3_aa: CAWSAPGDMNTEAFF